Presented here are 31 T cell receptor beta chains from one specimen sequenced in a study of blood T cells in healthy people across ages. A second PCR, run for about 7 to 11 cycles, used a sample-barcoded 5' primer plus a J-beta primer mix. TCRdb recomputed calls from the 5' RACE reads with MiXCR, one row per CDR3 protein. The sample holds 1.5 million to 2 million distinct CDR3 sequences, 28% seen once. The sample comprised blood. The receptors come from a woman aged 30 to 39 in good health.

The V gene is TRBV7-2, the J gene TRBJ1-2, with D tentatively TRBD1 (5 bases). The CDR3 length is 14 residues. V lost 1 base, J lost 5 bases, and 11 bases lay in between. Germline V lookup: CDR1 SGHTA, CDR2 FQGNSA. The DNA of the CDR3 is TGTGCCAGCAGCTTAGGTCCAGGGAGGTATGGCTACACCTTC. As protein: CASSLGPGRYGYTF.

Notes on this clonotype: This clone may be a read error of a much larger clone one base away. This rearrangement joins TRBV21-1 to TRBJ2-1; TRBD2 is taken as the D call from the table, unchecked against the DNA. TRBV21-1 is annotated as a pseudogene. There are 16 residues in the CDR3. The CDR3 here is CASNKVEAGGQVGQFF. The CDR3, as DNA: TGTGCCAGCAACAAAGTTGAGGCGGGAGGCCAGGTCGGACAGTTCTTC.

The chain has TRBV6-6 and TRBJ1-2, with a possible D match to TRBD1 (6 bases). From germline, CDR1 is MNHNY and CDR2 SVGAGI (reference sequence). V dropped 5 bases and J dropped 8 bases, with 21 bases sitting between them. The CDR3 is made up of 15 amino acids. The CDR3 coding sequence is TGTGCCAGCAGTCATACAGGGAAATTGTTGGCCGGCTACACCTTC. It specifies CASSHTGKLLAGYTF.

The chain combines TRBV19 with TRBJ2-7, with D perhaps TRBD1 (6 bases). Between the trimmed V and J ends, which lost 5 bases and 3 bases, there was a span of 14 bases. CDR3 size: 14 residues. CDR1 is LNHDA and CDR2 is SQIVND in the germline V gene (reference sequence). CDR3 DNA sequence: TGTGCCAGTAGTCCCCGGGACACAGACTACGAGCAGTACTTC. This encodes CASSPRDTDYEQYF.

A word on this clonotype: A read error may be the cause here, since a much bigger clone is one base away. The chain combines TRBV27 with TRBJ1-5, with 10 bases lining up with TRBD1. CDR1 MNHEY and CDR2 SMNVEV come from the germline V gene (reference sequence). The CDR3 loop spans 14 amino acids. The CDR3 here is CASGLGQGIQPQHF. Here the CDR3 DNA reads TGTGCCAGCGGTTTGGGACAGGGGATTCAGCCCCAGCATTTT.

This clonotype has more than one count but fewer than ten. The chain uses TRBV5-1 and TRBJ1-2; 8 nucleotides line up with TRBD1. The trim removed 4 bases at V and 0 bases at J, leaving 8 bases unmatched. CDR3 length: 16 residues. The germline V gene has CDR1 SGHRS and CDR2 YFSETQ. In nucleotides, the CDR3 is TGCGCCAGCAGCCCCGGGACAGGAGGCCCTAACTATGGCTACACCTTC. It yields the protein CASSPGTGGPNYGYTF.

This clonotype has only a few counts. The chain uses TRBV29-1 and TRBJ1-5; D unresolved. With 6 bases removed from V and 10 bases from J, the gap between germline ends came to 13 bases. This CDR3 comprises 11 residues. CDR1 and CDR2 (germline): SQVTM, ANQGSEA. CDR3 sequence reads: CSVADGGPQHF. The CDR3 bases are TGCAGCGTAGCAGACGGTGGACCCCAGCATTTT.

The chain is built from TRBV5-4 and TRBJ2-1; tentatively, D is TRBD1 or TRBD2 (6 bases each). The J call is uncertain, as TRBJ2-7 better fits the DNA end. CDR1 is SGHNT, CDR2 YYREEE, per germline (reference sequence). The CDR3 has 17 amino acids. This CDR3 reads CASSPKEGRGSYNEQYF. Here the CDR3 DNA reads TGTGCCAGCAGCCCCAAGGAGGGAAGGGGGTCCTACAATGAGCAGTACTTC.

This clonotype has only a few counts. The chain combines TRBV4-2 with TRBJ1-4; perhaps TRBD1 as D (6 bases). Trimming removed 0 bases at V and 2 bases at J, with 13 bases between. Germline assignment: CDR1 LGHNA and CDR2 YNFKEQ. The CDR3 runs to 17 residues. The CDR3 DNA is TGTGCCAGCAGCCAAGATGGAGGGGGGACGACTAATGAAAAACTGTTTTTT. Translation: CASSQDGGGTTNEKLFF.

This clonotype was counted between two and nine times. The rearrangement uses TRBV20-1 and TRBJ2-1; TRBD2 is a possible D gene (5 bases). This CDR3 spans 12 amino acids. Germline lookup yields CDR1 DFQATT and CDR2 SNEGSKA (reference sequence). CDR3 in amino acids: CNPEGERHEQFF. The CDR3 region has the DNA TGCAACCCTGAGGGAGAAAGGCATGAGCAGTTCTTC.

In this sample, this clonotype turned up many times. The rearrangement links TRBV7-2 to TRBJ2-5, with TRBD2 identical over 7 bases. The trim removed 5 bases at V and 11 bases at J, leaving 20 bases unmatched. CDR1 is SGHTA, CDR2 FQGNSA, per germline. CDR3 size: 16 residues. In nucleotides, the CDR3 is TGTGCCAGCAGCCGTTCCTCCGGACTAGTCGGAGGGGAGCAGTACTTC. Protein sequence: CASSRSSGLVGGEQYF.

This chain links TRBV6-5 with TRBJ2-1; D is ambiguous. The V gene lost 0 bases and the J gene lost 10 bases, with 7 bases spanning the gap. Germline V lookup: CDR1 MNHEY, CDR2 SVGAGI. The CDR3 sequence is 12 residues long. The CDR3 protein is CASSYSGKEQFF. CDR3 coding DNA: TGTGCCAGCAGTTACTCAGGAAAGGAGCAGTTCTTC.

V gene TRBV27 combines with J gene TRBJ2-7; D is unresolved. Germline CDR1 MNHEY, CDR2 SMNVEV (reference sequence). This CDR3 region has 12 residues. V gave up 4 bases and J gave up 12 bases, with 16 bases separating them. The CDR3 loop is CASSSVDPERYF. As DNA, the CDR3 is TGTGCCAGCAGTTCGGTTGATCCCGAACGGTACTTC.

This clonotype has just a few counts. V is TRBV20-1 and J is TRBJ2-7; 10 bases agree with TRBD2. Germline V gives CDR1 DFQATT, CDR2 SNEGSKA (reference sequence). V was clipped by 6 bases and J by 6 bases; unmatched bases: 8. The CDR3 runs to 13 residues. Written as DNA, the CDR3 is TGCAGTGCGGCGCTAGCGGGAGCGGGCGAGCAGTACTTC. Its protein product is CSAALAGAGEQYF.

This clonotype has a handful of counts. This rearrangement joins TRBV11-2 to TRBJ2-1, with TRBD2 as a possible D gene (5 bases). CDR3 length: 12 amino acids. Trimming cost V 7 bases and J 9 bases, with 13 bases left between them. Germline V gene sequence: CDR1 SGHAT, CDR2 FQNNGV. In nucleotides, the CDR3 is TGTGCCAGCAACTATCACGGGGTTGAGCAGTTCTTC. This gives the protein CASNYHGVEQFF.

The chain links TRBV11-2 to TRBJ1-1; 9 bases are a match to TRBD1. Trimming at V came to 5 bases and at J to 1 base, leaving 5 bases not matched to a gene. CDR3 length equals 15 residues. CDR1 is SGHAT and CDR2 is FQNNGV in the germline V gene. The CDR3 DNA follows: TGTGCCAGCAGCACCCACAGGGGGCGGAACACTGAAGCTTTCTTT. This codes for CASSTHRGRNTEAFF. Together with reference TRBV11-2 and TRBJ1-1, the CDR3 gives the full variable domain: EAGVAQSPRYKIIEKRQSVAFWCNPISGHATLYWYQQILGQGPKLLIQFQNNGVVDDSQLPKDRFSAERLKGVDSTLKIQPAKLEDSAVYLCASSTHRGRNTEAFFGQGTRLTVV.

The CDR3 nucleotides read TGTGCCAGCAGTGAGGTCGGACTAGCAGATACGCAGTATTTT. It yields the protein CASSEVGLADTQYF. The chain has TRBV6-1 and TRBJ2-3; TRBD2 agrees at 7 bases. J lost 4 bases, V lost 3 bases, and 4 bases had no gene match. CDR1 is MNHNS and CDR2 is SASEGT in the germline V gene. This CDR3 has 14 residues.

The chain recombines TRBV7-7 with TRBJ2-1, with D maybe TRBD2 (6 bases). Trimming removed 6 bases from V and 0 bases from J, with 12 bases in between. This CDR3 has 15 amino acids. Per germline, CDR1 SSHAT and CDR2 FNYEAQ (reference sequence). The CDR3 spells CASSRGDPSYNEQFF. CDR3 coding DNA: TGTGCCAGCAGTCGCGGGGATCCCTCCTACAATGAGCAGTTCTTC. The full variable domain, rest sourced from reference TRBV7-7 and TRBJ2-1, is GAGVSQSPRYKVTKRGQDVTLRCDPISSHATLYWYQQALGQGPEFLTYFNYEAQPDKSGLPSDRFSAERPEGSISTLTIQRTEQRDSAMYRCASSRGDPSYNEQFFGPGTRLTVL.

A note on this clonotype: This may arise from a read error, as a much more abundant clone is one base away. CDR3 nucleotides: TGCAGTGCTACTGAGGCAGTACCTAGCCCCTACGAGCAGTACTTC. The encoded protein is CSATEAVPSPYEQYF. The chain is built from TRBV20-1 and TRBJ2-7, with D possibly being TRBD2 (5 bases). The germline CDR1 and CDR2 sequences are DFQATT and SNEGSKA (reference sequence). V was pared by 4 bases and J by 2 bases, with 18 bases between. This CDR3 is built from 15 residues.

CDR3 nucleotide sequence: TGTGCCATCAGTGAGACCAACAATCAGCCCCAGCATTTT. This sequence encodes CAISETNNQPQHF. This sequence joins TRBV10-3 and TRBJ1-5; D unresolved. The CDR3 has 13 amino acids. Trimming stripped 2 bases from V and 3 bases from J, with 5 bases between. CDR1 and CDR2 (germline): ENHRY, SYGVKD.

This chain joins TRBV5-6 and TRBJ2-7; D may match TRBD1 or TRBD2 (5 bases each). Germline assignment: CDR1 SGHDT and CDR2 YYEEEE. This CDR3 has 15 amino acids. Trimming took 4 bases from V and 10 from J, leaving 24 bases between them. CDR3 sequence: CASSEPGRIQEAQYF. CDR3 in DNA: TGTGCCAGCAGCGAGCCGGGACGTATCCAAGAGGCCCAGTACTTC.

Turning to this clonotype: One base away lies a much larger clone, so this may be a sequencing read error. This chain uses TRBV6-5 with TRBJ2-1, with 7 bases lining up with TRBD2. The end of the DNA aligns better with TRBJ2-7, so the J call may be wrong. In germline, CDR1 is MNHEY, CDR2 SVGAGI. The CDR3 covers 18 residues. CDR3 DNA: TGTGCCAGCAGTTACTCGAGCCCAGCGGGGATCTCCTACAATGAGCAGTACTTC. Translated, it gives CASSYSSPAGISYNEQYF.

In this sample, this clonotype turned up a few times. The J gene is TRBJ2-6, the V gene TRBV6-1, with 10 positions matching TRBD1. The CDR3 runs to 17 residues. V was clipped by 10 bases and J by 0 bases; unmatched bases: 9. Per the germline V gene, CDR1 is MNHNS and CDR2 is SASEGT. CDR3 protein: CANSGTGVASGANVLTF. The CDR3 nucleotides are TGTGCCAACAGCGGGACAGGGGTCGCCTCTGGGGCCAACGTCCTGACTTTC.

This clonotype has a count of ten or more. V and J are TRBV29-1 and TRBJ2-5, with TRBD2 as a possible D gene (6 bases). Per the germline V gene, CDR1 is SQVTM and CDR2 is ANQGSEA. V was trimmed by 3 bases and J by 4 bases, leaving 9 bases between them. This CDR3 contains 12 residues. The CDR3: CSVDRGLETQYF. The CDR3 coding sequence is TGCAGCGTTGACCGGGGGTTAGAGACCCAGTACTTC.

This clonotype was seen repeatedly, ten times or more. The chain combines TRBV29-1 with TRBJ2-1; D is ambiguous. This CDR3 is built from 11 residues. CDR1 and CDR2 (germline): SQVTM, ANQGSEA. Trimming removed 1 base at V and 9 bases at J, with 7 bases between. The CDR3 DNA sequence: TGCAGCGTTGAAGTTAAGTTTGAGCAGTTCTTC. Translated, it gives CSVEVKFEQFF.

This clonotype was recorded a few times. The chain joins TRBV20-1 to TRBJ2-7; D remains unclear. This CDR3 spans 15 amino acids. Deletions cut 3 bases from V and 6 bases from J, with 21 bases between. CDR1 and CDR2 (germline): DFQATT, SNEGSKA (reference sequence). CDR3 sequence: CSARPDLTLGREQYF. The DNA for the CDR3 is TGCAGTGCTAGGCCGGATCTCACGCTCGGTCGCGAGCAGTACTTC.

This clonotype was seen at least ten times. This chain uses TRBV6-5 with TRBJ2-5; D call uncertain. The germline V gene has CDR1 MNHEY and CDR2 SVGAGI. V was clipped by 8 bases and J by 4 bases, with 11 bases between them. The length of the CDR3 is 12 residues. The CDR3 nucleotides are TGTGCCAGCGGCGGAGTAGGAGAGACCCAGTACTTC. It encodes CASGGVGETQYF.

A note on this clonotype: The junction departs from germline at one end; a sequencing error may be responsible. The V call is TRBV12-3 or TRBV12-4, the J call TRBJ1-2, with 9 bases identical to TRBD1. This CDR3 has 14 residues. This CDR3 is CARSFLGTGSGYTF. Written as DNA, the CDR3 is TGTGCCCGCAGTTTCCTCGGGACAGGGAGCGGCTACACCTTC.

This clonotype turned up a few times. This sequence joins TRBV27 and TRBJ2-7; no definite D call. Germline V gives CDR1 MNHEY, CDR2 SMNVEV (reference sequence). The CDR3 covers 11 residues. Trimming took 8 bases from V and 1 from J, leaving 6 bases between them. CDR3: CASPISYEQYF. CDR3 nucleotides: TGTGCCAGCCCGATATCCTACGAGCAGTACTTC.

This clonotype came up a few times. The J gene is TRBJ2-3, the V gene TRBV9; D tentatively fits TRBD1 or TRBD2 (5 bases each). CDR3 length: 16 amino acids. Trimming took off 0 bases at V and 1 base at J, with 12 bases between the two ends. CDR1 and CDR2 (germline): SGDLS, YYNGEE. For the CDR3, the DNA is TGTGCCAGCAGCGTAGAAGGTTTGGGACGCACAGATACGCAGTATTTT. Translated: CASSVEGLGRTDTQYF.

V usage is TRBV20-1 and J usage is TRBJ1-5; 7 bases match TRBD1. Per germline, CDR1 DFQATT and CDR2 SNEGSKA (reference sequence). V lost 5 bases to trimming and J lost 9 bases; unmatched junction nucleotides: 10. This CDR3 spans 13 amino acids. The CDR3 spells CSAVGQARGPQHF. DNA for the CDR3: TGCAGTGCTGTTGGACAGGCGAGGGGGCCCCAGCATTTT.